This TCR beta chain is from a study of T cells after yellow fever vaccination. As for the study in general: Fractions low in cell number were prepared with SMART-Seq v4 Ultra Low Input.

Only a few counts were recorded for this clonotype. This CDR3 comprises 14 residues. Germline values: CDR1 GTSNPN, CDR2 SVGIG (reference sequence). Deletions cut 1 base from V and 4 bases from J, with 11 bases between. TCR cDNA, made by 5'RACE template switching, carried an added universal primer site and UMIs. TCRdb independently ran MiXCR on the 5' RACE reads; one entry per CDR3 protein. The table includes approximately 140,000 distinct CDR3 sequences, 7.7% detected once. The genes are TRBV30 and TRBJ1-5; D uncertain. This TCR derives from a man aged 25-45 years who received the YFV17D yellow fever vaccine. The sequenced sample was CD4+ T cells sorted from PBMCs, obtained 5 days after the yellow fever booster vaccination. The CDR3 region has the DNA TGTGCCTGGAGTGCGAGGAGACCTAATCAGCCCCAGCATTTT. Translating gives CAWSARRPNQPQHF.